These T cell receptor beta chains were read from a single sample in a study of T cells in Graves' hyperthyroidism and ophthalmopathy. TCRdb analysed the multiplex PCR reads with MiXCR anew, one entry per CDR3 protein. The sample consists of about 290,000 distinct CDR3 sequences, more than 10% of them appearing once. Specimen: blood. These receptors originate from a woman in her twenties or thirties with Graves' hyperthyroidism that later progressed to Graves' ophthalmopathy. Each CDR3 is given with its conserved first and last residue. The D gene is left open where the match is weak. Expanded clones are given a class, and other clones once, few, many or no size at all.

J: TRBJ2-3; D: -; length: 14; size: many; V: TRBV28; CDR3: CASSLALGEDTQYF; DNA: TGTGCCAGCAGTTTAGCCCTCGGGGAAGATACGCAGTATTTT
J: TRBJ2-7; D: -; length: 18; size: many; V: TRBV10-3; CDR3: CAISESAGREKRTGEQYF; DNA: TGTGCCATCAGTGAGTCGGCGGGACGGGAGAAGCGGACCGGCGAGCAGTACTTC
J: TRBJ2-1; D: -; length: 11; size: few; V: TRBV6-2/TRBV6-3; CDR3: CASSHFNEQFF; DNA: TGTGCCAGCAGTCACTTCAATGAGCAGTTCTTC
J: TRBJ1-5; D: -; length: 15; size: -; V: TRBV7-2; CDR3: CASSFGAIGNQPQHF; DNA: TGTGCCAGCAGCTTCGGGGCAATAGGCAATCAGCCCCAGCATTTT
J: TRBJ1-1; D: -; length: 15; size: many; V: TRBV5-1; CDR3: CASSGGGNTGTEAFF; DNA: TGCGCCAGCAGCGGGGGGGGGAATACAGGGACTGAAGCTTTCTTT
J: TRBJ2-1; D: -; length: 16; size: -; V: TRBV9; CDR3: CASSVQGLGAYNEQFF; DNA: TGTGCCAGCAGCGTCCAAGGGCTAGGGGCCTACAATGAGCAGTTCTTC
J: TRBJ2-7; D: -; length: 16; size: many; V: TRBV6-1; CDR3: CASSYDAAGATYEQYF; DNA: TGTGCCAGCAGTTATGACGCGGCAGGAGCGACCTACGAGCAGTACTTC
J: TRBJ2-2; D: -; length: 15; size: -; V: TRBV20-1; CDR3: CSAIGGLGDTGELFF; DNA: TGCAGTGCTATTGGGGGTCTTGGGGACACCGGGGAGCTGTTTTTT
J: TRBJ2-5; D: -; length: 14; size: many; V: TRBV28; CDR3: CATALPWAGPTQYF; DNA: TGTGCCACCGCTCTCCCGTGGGCGGGGCCGACCCAGTACTTC
J: TRBJ2-7; D: -; length: 12; size: many; V: TRBV28; CDR3: CASSLTREEQYF; DNA: TGTGCCAGCAGTTTAACGAGGGAAGAGCAGTACTTC
J: TRBJ1-6; D: -; length: 15; size: -; V: TRBV6-1; CDR3: CASGDTGPSNSPLHF; DNA: TGTGCCAGCGGAGATACAGGCCCCTCGAATTCACCCCTCCACTTT
J: TRBJ2-1; D: -; length: 14; size: many; V: TRBV20-1; CDR3: CSSQGGSSYNEQFF; DNA: TGCAGTTCCCAGGGGGGGAGCTCCTACAATGAGCAGTTCTTC
J: TRBJ2-1; D: TRBD2; length: 16; size: -; V: TRBV18; CDR3: CASSSGTSGAYNEQFF; DNA: TGTGCCAGCTCATCAGGGACTAGCGGGGCTTACAATGAGCAGTTCTTC
J: TRBJ2-3; D: -; length: 12; size: many; V: TRBV12-3/TRBV12-4; CDR3: CASRNRADTQYF; DNA: TGTGCCAGCAGGAACCGTGCAGATACGCAGTATTTT
J: TRBJ2-3; D: -; length: 13; size: few; V: TRBV24-1; CDR3: CATSRDATDTQYF; DNA: TGTGCCACCAGTCGAGACGCCACAGATACGCAGTATTTT
J: TRBJ1-5; D: -; length: 14; size: many; V: TRBV10-3; CDR3: CATTRGLGEEPQHF; DNA: TGTGCCACCACCAGGGGACTGGGCGAAGAGCCCCAGCATTTT
J: TRBJ1-2; D: -; length: 14; size: few; V: TRBV6-1; CDR3: CASIPAPSQGSYTF; DNA: TGTGCCAGCATTCCAGCACCTTCACAGGGTAGCTACACCTTC
J: TRBJ2-1; D: -; length: 12; size: many; V: TRBV7-8; CDR3: CASSTVQGEQFF; DNA: TGTGCCAGCAGCACCGTACAAGGAGAGCAGTTCTTC
J: TRBJ2-2; D: -; length: 16; size: -; V: TRBV15; CDR3: CATRLRSGTDTGELFF; DNA: TGTGCCACCAGGTTGCGATCTGGGACGGACACCGGGGAGCTGTTTTTT
J: TRBJ2-5; D: -; length: 14; size: many; V: TRBV6-1; CDR3: CASSPRDIQETQYF; DNA: TGTGCCAGCAGCCCTCGGGACATACAAGAGACCCAGTACTTC
J: TRBJ2-1; D: -; length: 12; size: many; V: TRBV20-1; CDR3: CSASGLLDEQFF; DNA: TGCAGTGCTAGCGGGCTGCTCGATGAGCAGTTCTTC
J: TRBJ1-2; D: -; length: 13; size: few; V: TRBV9; CDR3: CASSVGDGEGYTF; DNA: TGTGCCAGCAGCGTAGGGGATGGCGAGGGCTACACCTTC
J: TRBJ1-4; D: TRBD1; length: 14; size: few; V: TRBV7-2; CDR3: CASSVDRETEKLFF; DNA: TGTGCCAGCAGCGTGGACAGGGAGACTGAAAAACTGTTTTTT
J: TRBJ2-7; D: -; length: 14; size: many; V: TRBV7-8; CDR3: CASSLLPGPYEQYF; DNA: TGTGCCAGCAGCTTATTGCCGGGTCCCTACGAGCAGTACTTC
J: TRBJ2-7; D: TRBD2; length: 17; size: many; V: TRBV28; CDR3: CASRPSEGLAGTYEQYF; DNA: TGTGCCAGCAGGCCTTCCGAGGGACTAGCGGGGACCTACGAGCAGTACTTC
J: TRBJ2-2; D: -; length: 15; size: -; V: TRBV2; CDR3: CASSQDSLNTGELFF; DNA: TGTGCCAGCAGCCAGGACAGCCTGAACACCGGGGAGCTGTTTTTT
J: TRBJ2-1; D: -; length: 12; size: -; V: TRBV25-1; CDR3: CASSETYNEQFF; DNA: TGTGCCAGCAGTGAGACCTACAATGAGCAGTTCTTC
J: TRBJ2-7; D: -; length: 17; size: many; V: TRBV12-3/TRBV12-4; CDR3: CASSLPTGQLLTYEQYF; DNA: TGTGCCAGCAGTTTACCCACTGGGCAGCTACTGACCTACGAGCAGTACTTC
J: TRBJ2-6; D: -; length: 14; size: -; V: TRBV19; CDR3: CASSRGDGANVLTF; DNA: TGTGCCAGTAGCCGTGGGGATGGGGCCAACGTCCTGACTTTC
J: TRBJ2-3; D: TRBD2; length: 16; size: -; V: TRBV7-7; CDR3: CASSYGLAGVIDTQYF; DNA: TGTGCTAGCAGCTATGGACTAGCGGGAGTGATAGATACGCAGTATTTT
J: TRBJ1-2; D: -; length: 12; size: many; V: TRBV12-3/TRBV12-4; CDR3: CASSPRSKVHTF; DNA: TGTGCCAGCAGCCCACGGAGTAAAGTTCACACCTTC
J: TRBJ2-7; D: -; length: 13; size: many; V: TRBV5-1; CDR3: CASSPSVQTEQYF; DNA: TGCGCCAGCAGCCCGTCTGTCCAAACTGAGCAGTACTTC
J: TRBJ2-7; D: -; length: 15; size: many; V: TRBV5-1; CDR3: CASSARMDPSYEQYF; DNA: TGCGCCAGCAGCGCCAGGATGGATCCCTCCTACGAGCAGTACTTC
J: TRBJ2-7; D: -; length: 13; size: -; V: TRBV13; CDR3: CASSLSHKYEQYF; DNA: TGTGCCAGCAGCTTAAGTCATAAGTACGAGCAGTACTTC
J: TRBJ1-5; D: -; length: 16; size: many; V: TRBV6-1; CDR3: CASSEMSGPWVQPQHF; DNA: TGTGCCAGCAGTGAGATGTCAGGGCCATGGGTACAGCCCCAGCATTTT
J: TRBJ2-1; D: -; length: 18; size: -; V: TRBV5-1; CDR3: CASSLTGGGSGRRHEQFF; DNA: TGCGCCAGCAGCTTGACAGGAGGCGGTAGTGGAAGGAGGCATGAGCAGTTCTTC
J: TRBJ2-5; D: -; length: 13; size: many; V: TRBV12-3/TRBV12-4; CDR3: CAIRTGAGETQYF; DNA: TGTGCCATCAGGACGGGCGCGGGGGAGACCCAGTACTTC
J: TRBJ2-5; D: TRBD2; length: 18; size: many; V: TRBV7-9; CDR3: CASSFLRAGGYHQETQYF; DNA: TGTGCCAGCAGCTTCCTACGGGCGGGGGGATACCACCAAGAGACCCAGTACTTC
J: TRBJ2-7; D: TRBD2; length: 16; size: many; V: TRBV27; CDR3: CASSLGTSGSYYEQYF; DNA: TGTGCCAGCAGTTTAGGGACTAGCGGGAGTTACTACGAGCAGTACTTC
J: TRBJ2-3; D: -; length: 13; size: -; V: TRBV14; CDR3: CASSQESADTQYF; DNA: TGTGCCAGCAGCCAAGAATCAGCAGATACGCAGTATTTT
J: TRBJ2-1; D: -; length: 12; size: many; V: TRBV18; CDR3: CASSPGYNEQFF; DNA: TGTGCCAGCAGCCCGGGTTACAATGAGCAGTTCTTC
J: TRBJ2-1; D: -; length: 13; size: many; V: TRBV28; CDR3: CASMGSLYNEQFF; DNA: TGTGCCAGCATGGGCAGCCTGTACAATGAGCAGTTCTTC
J: TRBJ1-2; D: TRBD1; length: 13; size: many; V: TRBV14; CDR3: CASRPGQGTGYTF; DNA: TGTGCCAGCAGACCGGGACAGGGGACTGGCTACACCTTC